Listed here are 7 T cell receptor beta chains from one sample, sequenced in a study of blood T cell repertoires in COVID-19. Produced via immunoSEQ multiplex PCR; TCRdb's table is partial and in-frame only. Of approximately 70,000 clones listed, around nine tenths are singletons. Source material: peripheral blood. These TCRs come from a human donor in a cohort sampled during active COVID-19.

This chain joins TRBV5-6 and TRBJ1-2; D call uncertain. The CDR3 is 14 amino acids. Trimming removed 1 base at V and 4 bases at J, with 11 bases between. Germline CDR1 is SGHDT and CDR2 is YYEEEE. In DNA, the CDR3 is TGTGCCAGCAGCTTGACGGCGGAGCTCTATGGCTACACCTTC. Translated, it gives CASSLTAELYGYTF.

The chain couples TRBV7-2 to TRBJ2-2; 8 nucleotides line up with TRBD1. This CDR3 spans 16 amino acids. Germline values: CDR1 SGHTA, CDR2 FQGNSA. After removal of 4 bases from V and 6 bases from J, the junction contained 10 bases not matched to a gene. The CDR3 protein is CASSYRTGRKAGELFF. The CDR3 nucleotides read TGTGCCAGCAGCTACCGGACAGGGAGGAAGGCCGGGGAGCTGTTTTTT.

The V and J genes are TRBV27 and TRBJ2-7; tentative D call: TRBD2 (6 bases). The CDR3 is made up of 12 amino acids. V was clipped by 6 bases and J by 0 bases, with 6 bases between them. Germline lookup yields CDR1 MNHEY and CDR2 SMNVEV (reference sequence). CDR3 DNA sequence: TGTGCCAGCAGGGGGGGCTCCTACGAGCAGTACGTC. It yields the protein CASRGGSYEQYV.

This chain uses TRBV12-5 with TRBJ1-5; no clear D. CDR1 and CDR2 (germline): LGHNT, FRNRAP. Trimming stripped 1 base from V and 1 base from J, with 8 bases between. This CDR3 contains 15 residues. CDR3 in amino acids: CASGLATKSNQPQHF. The CDR3 region has the DNA TGTGCTAGTGGTTTGGCGACAAAGAGCAATCAGCCCCAGCATTTT.

The V gene is TRBV28, the J gene TRBJ1-4; 7 positions match TRBD1. Germline loops: CDR1 MDHEN, CDR2 SYDVKM. This CDR3 contains 18 residues. The V gene end was trimmed by 5 bases and the J gene end by 0 bases; junction bases not matched to a gene: 12. DNA for the CDR3: TGTGCCAGCAGTGACGACAGGGAACTAGACTCAACTAATGAAAAACTGTTTTTT. Translating gives CASSDDRELDSTNEKLFF. Together with reference TRBV28 and TRBJ1-4, the CDR3 gives the full variable domain: DVKVTQSSRYLVKRTGEKVFLECVQDMDHENMFWYRQDPGLGLRLIYFSYDVKMKEKGDIPEGYSVSREKKERFSLILESASTNQTSMYLCASSDDRELDSTNEKLFFGSGTQLSVL.

This rearrangement joins TRBV4-2 to TRBJ2-5, with TRBD2 matching over 15 bases. V shed 4 bases, J shed 3 bases, and the junction held 3 bases outside the gene matches. This CDR3 has 16 residues. The V gene's germline CDR1 is LGHNA and CDR2 YNFKEQ. The CDR3 sequence is CASSPGTSGGKETQYF. The CDR3 DNA reads as TGTGCCAGCAGCCCCGGGACTAGCGGGGGGAAAGAGACCCAGTACTTC.

A single count supports this clone. This chain joins TRBV2 and TRBJ1-5; 7 bases are shared with TRBD1. The V gene's germline CDR1 is SNHLY and CDR2 FYNNEI. J gave up 3 bases and V 4 bases, and 9 bases lay outside the gene matches. This CDR3 contains 16 residues. This CDR3 is CASSVSGRGNNQPQHF. CDR3 in DNA: TGTGCCAGCAGTGTCAGCGGCAGGGGGAACAATCAGCCCCAGCATTTT.